The sequence of this T cell receptor beta chain was determined in a study of blood T cell repertoires in COVID-19 (dated by TCRdb to 2020 to 2022). In terms of the full investigation: Collaborator samples came from the United States, Italy and Spain and covered acute and convalescent phases of COVID-19. The prospective study material was composed of cDNA or gDNA derived from T cells, B-cell-depleted T cells, or PBMCs. Deeply sampled blood TCRbeta repertoires from subjects exposed to, actively infected with, or recovered from COVID-19 were included in the dataset. The repertoires were made available in a free public database intended to serve as a resource for research on the immune response to SARS-CoV-2. Samples were obtained from the ongoing ImmuneRACE study (first 160 participants) and from 1,254 subjects provided by 6 global collaborators. A de-identified subject ID, COVID-19 status, age in years and sex were almost always included in the sample metadata. HLA class I and class II types, where available, came from metadata supplied by the sample provider rather than from assay-based typing. What the study reported, not specific to this receptor: The amount of clinical and demographic metadata varied by source and participant and was provided uncurated.

The collaborating institutions used their own protocols to collect whole blood in K2EDTA tubes. Collaborator samples were shipped for TCRbeta analysis as frozen whole blood, isolated PBMCs, or DNA extracted from either sample type. TCRbeta CDR3 regions were amplified from genomic DNA using the immunoSEQ Assay, a bias-controlled multiplex PCR. The authors processed their data as follows. Within the assay, amplification of reference gene primers was used to estimate how many nucleated cells each sample contained. To quantify the absolute abundance of each unique TCRbeta CDR3 rearrangement, sequence reads were collapsed and filtered. Productive Simpson clonality was computed per sample as the square root of Simpson's diversity index over productive rearrangements. In its TCRdb copy, this immuneACCESS table keeps in-frame sequences only and misses some clones. Where compared with another copy, unresolved V genes explain less than half of these, and the others have no known cause. The V and J calls and the clone size are those of that table, but D and trimming were determined from the DNA. The sample yields more than 200,000 clones; 87% were counted once. Under 4% of the sample is in the top ten clones.

As encoded in the germline V gene, CDR1 is SGHAT while CDR2 is FQNNGV. Trimmed from V: 1 base; trimmed from J: 5 bases; junction bases lacking a gene match: 7. Including the terminal cysteine and phenylalanine, the CDR3 comprises 16 residues. Only the CDR3 region is kept as DNA, spanning 48 bases read in frame from base 1. Points on this clone: Its antigen target is currently unknown. Per-nucleotide qualities are absent, and no much larger clonotype sits a single base away.

Material: peripheral blood. The sequence is built from TRBV11-2 and TRBJ2-5, and 10 junction bases match TRBD1. This TCR derives from a man aged 18 to 29 with active or convalescent COVID-19. At the DNA level, the sequence is TGTGCCAGCAGCTTAGTTGGCGGGACAGGGGTGGAGACCCAGTACTTC. Translated, this gives CASSLVGGTGVETQYF.